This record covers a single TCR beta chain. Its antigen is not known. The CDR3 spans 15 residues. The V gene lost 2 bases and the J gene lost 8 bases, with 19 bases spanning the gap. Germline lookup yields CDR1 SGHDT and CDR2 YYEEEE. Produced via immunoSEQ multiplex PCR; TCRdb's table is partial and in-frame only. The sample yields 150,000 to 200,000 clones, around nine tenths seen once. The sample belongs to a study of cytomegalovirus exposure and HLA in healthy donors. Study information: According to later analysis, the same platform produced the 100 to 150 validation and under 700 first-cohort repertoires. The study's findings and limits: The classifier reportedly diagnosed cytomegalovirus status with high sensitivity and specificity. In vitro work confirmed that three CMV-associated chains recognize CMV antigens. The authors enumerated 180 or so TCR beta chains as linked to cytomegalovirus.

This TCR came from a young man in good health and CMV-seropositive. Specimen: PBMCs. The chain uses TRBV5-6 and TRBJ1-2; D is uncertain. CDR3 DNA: TGTGCCAGCAGCTTAGCATTCGGTGGCTCGGGGGGCTACACCTTC. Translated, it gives CASSLAFGGSGGYTF.